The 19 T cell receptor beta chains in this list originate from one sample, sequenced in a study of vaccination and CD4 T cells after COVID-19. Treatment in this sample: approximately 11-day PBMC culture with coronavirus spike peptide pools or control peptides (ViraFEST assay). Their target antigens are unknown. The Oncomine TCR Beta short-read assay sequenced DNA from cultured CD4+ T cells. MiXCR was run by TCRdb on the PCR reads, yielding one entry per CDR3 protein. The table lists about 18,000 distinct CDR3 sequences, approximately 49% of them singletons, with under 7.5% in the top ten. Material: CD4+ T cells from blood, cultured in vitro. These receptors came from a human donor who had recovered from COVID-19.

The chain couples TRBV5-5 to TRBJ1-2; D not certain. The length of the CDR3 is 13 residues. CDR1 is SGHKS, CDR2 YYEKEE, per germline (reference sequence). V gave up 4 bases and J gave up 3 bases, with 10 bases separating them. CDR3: CASSPDGDYGYTF. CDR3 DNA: TGTGCCAGCAGCCCGGACGGCGACTATGGCTACACCTTC.

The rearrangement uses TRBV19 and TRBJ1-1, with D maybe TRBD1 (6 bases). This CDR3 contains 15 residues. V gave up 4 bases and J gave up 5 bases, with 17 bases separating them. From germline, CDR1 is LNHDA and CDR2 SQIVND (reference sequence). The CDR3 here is CASSRGSQGRTEAFF. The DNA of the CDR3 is TGTGCCAGTAGTAGGGGTTCACAGGGTAGAACTGAAGCTTTCTTT.

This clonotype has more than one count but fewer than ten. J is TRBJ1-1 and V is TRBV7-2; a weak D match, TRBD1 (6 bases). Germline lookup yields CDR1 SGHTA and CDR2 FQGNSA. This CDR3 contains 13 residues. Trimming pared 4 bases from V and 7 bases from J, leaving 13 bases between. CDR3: CASSSPGTIEAFF. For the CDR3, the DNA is TGTGCCAGCAGCTCCCCCGGGACAATTGAAGCTTTCTTT.

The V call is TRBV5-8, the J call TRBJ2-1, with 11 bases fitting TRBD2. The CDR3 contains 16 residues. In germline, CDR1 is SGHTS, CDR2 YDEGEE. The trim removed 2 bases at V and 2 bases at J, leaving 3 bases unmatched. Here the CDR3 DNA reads TGTGCCAGCAGCTTCCTAGCGGGAGGACCCTACAATGAGCAGTTCTTC. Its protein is CASSFLAGGPYNEQFF.

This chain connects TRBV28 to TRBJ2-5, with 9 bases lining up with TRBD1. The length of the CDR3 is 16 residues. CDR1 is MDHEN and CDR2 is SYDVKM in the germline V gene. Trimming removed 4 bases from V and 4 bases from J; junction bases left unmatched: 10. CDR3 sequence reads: CASSSTGQGVGETQYF. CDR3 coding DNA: TGTGCCAGCAGTTCGACGGGACAGGGAGTAGGAGAGACCCAGTACTTC.

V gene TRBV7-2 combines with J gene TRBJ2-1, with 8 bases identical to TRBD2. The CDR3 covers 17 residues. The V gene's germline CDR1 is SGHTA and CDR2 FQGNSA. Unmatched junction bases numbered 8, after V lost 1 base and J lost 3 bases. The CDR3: CASSLGRLAGLYNEQFF. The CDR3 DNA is TGTGCCAGCAGCTTAGGTCGCCTAGCGGGTCTCTACAATGAGCAGTTCTTC.

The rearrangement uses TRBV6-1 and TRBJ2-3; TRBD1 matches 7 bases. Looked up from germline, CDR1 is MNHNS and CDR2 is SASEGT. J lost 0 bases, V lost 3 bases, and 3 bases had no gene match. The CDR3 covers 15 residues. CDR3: CASSEPTGSTDTQYF. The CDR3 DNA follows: TGTGCCAGCAGTGAGCCGACAGGGAGCACAGATACGCAGTATTTT.

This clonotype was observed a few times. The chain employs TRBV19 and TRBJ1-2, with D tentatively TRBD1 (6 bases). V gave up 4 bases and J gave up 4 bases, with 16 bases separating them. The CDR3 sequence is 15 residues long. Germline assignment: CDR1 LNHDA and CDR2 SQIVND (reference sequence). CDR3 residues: CASSTYGGGSYGYTF. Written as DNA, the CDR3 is TGTGCCAGTAGTACGTACGGAGGGGGATCCTATGGCTACACCTTC.

The CDR3 DNA is TGTGCCAGCAACAGGGACGGCCCGAGCGGCTACACCTTC. It codes for CASNRDGPSGYTF. V is TRBV7-2 and J is TRBJ1-2; possibly TRBD1 for D (6 bases). Germline CDR1 is SGHTA and CDR2 is FQGNSA. This CDR3 has 13 amino acids. Trimming cost V 7 bases and J 8 bases, with 17 bases left between them.

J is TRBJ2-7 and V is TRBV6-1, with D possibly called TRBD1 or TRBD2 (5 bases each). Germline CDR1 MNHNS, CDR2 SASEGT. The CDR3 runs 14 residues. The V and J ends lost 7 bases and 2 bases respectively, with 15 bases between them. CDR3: CASKPPGLTYEQYF. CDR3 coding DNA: TGTGCCAGCAAACCTCCGGGGCTGACCTACGAGCAGTACTTC.

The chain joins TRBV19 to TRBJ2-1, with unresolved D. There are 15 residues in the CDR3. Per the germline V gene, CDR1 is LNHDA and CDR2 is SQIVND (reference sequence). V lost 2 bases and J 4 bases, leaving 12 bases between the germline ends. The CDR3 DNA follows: TGTGCCAGTAGTATATTAGCCGGGCTGTACAATGAGCAGTTCTTC. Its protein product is CASSILAGLYNEQFF.

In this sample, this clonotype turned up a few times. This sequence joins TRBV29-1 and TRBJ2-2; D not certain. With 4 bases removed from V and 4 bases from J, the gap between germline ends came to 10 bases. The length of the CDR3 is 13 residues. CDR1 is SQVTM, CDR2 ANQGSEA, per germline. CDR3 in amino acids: CSVGSMGTGELFF. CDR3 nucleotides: TGCAGCGTTGGTTCAATGGGCACCGGGGAGCTGTTTTTT.

In DNA, the CDR3 is TGTGCCAGCAGCCGACGAACAGGTTGGACTGGAAACACCATATATTTT. It codes for CASSRRTGWTGNTIYF. The V and J genes are TRBV7-2 and TRBJ1-3, with D perhaps matching TRBD1 (5 bases). V was trimmed by 5 bases and J by 2 bases, leaving 16 bases between them. The germline gives CDR1 SGHTA, CDR2 FQGNSA. CDR3 length: 16 amino acids. The whole variable domain, filled in from reference TRBV7-2 and TRBJ1-3, reads GAGVSQSPSNKVTEKGKDVELRCDPISGHTALYWYRQSLGQGLEFLIYFQGNSAPDKSGLPSDRFSAERTGGSVSTLTIQRTQQEDSAVYLCASSRRTGWTGNTIYFGEGSWLTVV.

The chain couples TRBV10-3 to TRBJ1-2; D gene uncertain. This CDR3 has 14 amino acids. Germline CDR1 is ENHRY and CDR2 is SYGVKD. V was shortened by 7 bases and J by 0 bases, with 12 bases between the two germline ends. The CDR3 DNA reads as TGTGCCATCACTCCTGACGTGGCTAACTATGGCTACACCTTC. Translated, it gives CAITPDVANYGYTF.

The CDR3 here is CASSKTTKGETQYF. The CDR3 region has the DNA TGTGCCAGCAGCAAAACGACTAAGGGAGAGACCCAGTACTTC. This chain uses TRBV9 with TRBJ2-5; perhaps TRBD2 as D (5 bases). With 4 bases removed from V and 4 bases from J, the gap between germline ends came to 14 bases. The CDR3 has 14 residues. The germline V gene has CDR1 SGDLS and CDR2 YYNGEE.

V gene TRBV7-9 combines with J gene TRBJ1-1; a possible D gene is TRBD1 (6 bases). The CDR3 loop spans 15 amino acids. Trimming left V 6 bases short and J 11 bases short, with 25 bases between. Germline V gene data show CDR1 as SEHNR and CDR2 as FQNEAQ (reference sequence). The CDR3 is CASSKTGNERNRAFF. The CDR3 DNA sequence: TGTGCCAGCAGTAAAACAGGGAATGAGAGAAATCGGGCTTTCTTT.

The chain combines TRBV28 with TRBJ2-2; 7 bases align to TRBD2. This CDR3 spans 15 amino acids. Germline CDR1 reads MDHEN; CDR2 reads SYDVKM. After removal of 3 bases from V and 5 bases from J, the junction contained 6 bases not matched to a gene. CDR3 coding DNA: TGTGCCAGCAGTTTTGCGGGGGTCACTACCGGGGAGCTGTTTTTT. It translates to CASSFAGVTTGELFF.

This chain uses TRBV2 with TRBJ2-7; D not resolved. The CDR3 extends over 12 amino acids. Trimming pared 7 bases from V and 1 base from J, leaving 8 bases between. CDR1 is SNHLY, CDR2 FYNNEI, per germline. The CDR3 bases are TGTGCCAGCAAGTGGGATTCCTACGAGCAGTACTTC. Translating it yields CASKWDSYEQYF. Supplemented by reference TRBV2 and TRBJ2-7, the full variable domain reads EPEVTQTPSHQVTQMGQEVILRCVPISNHLYFYWYRQILGQKVEFLVSFYNNEISEKSEIFDDQFSVERPDGSNFTLKIRSTKLEDSAMYFCASKWDSYEQYFGPGTRLTVT.

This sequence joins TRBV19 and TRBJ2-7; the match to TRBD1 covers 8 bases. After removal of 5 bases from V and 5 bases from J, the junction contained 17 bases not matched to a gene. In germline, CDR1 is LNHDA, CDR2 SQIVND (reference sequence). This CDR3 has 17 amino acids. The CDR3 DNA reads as TGTGCCAGTAGTCCCCGTAAAGGAACAGGGGGAGTCGACGAGCAGTACTTC. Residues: CASSPRKGTGGVDEQYF.